This passage covers 20 T cell receptor beta chains from one sample sequenced in a study of shared clonotypes between healthy human individuals. CD45RO-negative cells were positively selected for CCR7, leaving out terminally differentiated effector memory CD45RA+ cells. TCRdb keeps only in-frame clones here, not all; method: immunoSEQ multiplex PCR. The table has under 2,000,000 clones, about 95% seen once. The specimen sequenced was naive CD8+ T cells sorted from blood. The receptors were gathered from a man aged 18 to 30 in good health.

The chain joins TRBV7-9 to TRBJ2-1; 8 bases line up with TRBD1. The CDR3 consists of 13 residues. V shed 5 bases and J 5 bases; nucleotides not matched to a gene: 2. Germline V gene sequence: CDR1 SEHNR, CDR2 FQNEAQ (reference sequence). This CDR3 reads CASSGQGHNEQFF. The CDR3 bases are TGTGCCAGCAGCGGACAGGGACACAATGAGCAGTTCTTC.

This rearrangement joins TRBV9 to TRBJ1-2, with 8 positions matching TRBD1. Germline assignment: CDR1 SGDLS and CDR2 YYNGEE. J lost 1 base, V lost 0 bases, and 14 bases had no gene match. CDR3 length equals 19 residues. CDR3 in DNA: TGTGCCAGCAGCGTAGACGGAGGGGTGGCAGGGGGCTTTAACTATGGCTACACCTTC. This sequence encodes CASSVDGGVAGGFNYGYTF.

This clone was seen just once. The V call is TRBV28, the J call TRBJ1-2, with TRBD1 identical over 10 bases. Germline V gene data show CDR1 as MDHEN and CDR2 as SYDVKM. The ends lost 8 bases at V and 10 bases at J; junction bases unmatched: 7. CDR3 length equals 12 residues. The CDR3 loop is CASQVGTGDYTF. CDR3 bases: TGTGCCAGCCAGGTGGGGACAGGGGACTACACCTTC.

A note on this clone: Other DNA sequences within the sample encode an identical CDR3. The chain carries TRBV11-2 and TRBJ2-5; 7 bases map to TRBD2. The germline V gene has CDR1 SGHAT and CDR2 FQNNGV. The V and J ends lost 1 base and 4 bases, in that order; junction bases with no gene match: 3. CDR3 length: 14 amino acids. In DNA form, the CDR3 reads TGTGCCAGCAGCTTAGGCGGGGGTGCAGAGACCCAGTACTTC. Translation gives CASSLGGGAETQYF.

This chain connects TRBV5-1 to TRBJ2-7; 8 bases fit TRBD2. V gave up 2 bases and J gave up 7 bases; unmatched junction bases: 11. The CDR3 has 15 amino acids. The V gene's germline CDR1 is SGHRS and CDR2 YFSETQ. As DNA, the CDR3 is TGCGCCAGCAGCTTCGGGGCGCGGGAGGCGGAAGAGCAGTACTTC. This translates into CASSFGAREAEEQYF.

This chain links TRBV2 with TRBJ2-1; possibly TRBD1 or TRBD2 for D (6 bases each). The CDR3 runs to 13 residues. Germline V gene sequence: CDR1 SNHLY, CDR2 FYNNEI. V was cut by 6 bases and J by 8 bases, with 14 bases left in between. Written as DNA, the CDR3 is TGTGCCAGCAGCCCCGAGGGGGGCGATGAGCAGTTCTTC. It translates to CASSPEGGDEQFF.

This chain joins TRBV27 and TRBJ2-7; 11 bases are a match to TRBD2. The CDR3 contains 14 residues. The J segment lost 2 bases and the V segment lost 5 bases, leaving 2 bases of the junction unmatched. From germline, CDR1 is MNHEY and CDR2 SMNVEV (reference sequence). CDR3 sequence: CASSTTSGAYEQYF. CDR3 in DNA: TGTGCCAGCAGTACGACTAGCGGGGCCTACGAGCAGTACTTC.

The rearrangement joins TRBV6-5 to TRBJ1-1; 9 nucleotides align to TRBD1. Germline V gene data show CDR1 as MNHEY and CDR2 as SVGAGI. The CDR3 totals 16 residues. The V gene end was trimmed by 4 bases and the J gene end by 4 bases; junction bases not matched to a gene: 10. In nucleotides, the CDR3 is TGTGCCAGCAGTTGGCCTCCGGGACAGGGCTCCACTGAAGCTTTCTTT. Protein sequence: CASSWPPGQGSTEAFF.

In nucleotides, the CDR3 is TGCGCCAGCAGCCAGCCTCCGGGACAGGGTAATGAAAAACTGTTTTTT. This gives the protein CASSQPPGQGNEKLFF. This chain links TRBV4-1 with TRBJ1-4; the match to TRBD1 covers 9 bases. Trimming took 3 bases from V and 4 from J; bases not matched to a gene: 6. The germline gives CDR1 MGHRA, CDR2 YSYEKL. There are 16 residues in the CDR3.

The V call is TRBV7-6, the J call TRBJ2-6; D perhaps matches TRBD1 (7 bases). V was cut by 5 bases and J by 2 bases, with 10 bases left in between. CDR1 is SGHVS and CDR2 is FNYEAQ in the germline V gene. CDR3 length: 15 amino acids. The CDR3 spells CASSPGGPGANVLTF. The CDR3 nucleotides are TGTGCCAGCAGCCCAGGGGGGCCTGGGGCCAACGTCCTGACTTTC.

J is TRBJ2-3 and V is TRBV4-3, with TRBD1 identical over 8 bases. Germline-derived CDR1 and CDR2 are LGHNA and YSLEER. The CDR3 has 16 amino acids. Germline trimming cut 0 bases from V and 3 bases from J; bases unmatched to any gene: 5. This chain's CDR3 is CASSQDYRGLTDTQYF. The CDR3 DNA reads as TGCGCCAGCAGCCAAGACTACAGGGGGTTGACAGATACGCAGTATTTT.

In regard to this clone: The same CDR3 also results from other DNA sequences found in this sample. The chain couples TRBV19 to TRBJ1-5; D call uncertain. The germline V and J ends were trimmed by 3 bases and 0 bases, with 9 bases remaining between them. The CDR3 contains 15 residues. Germline V gene lookup returns CDR1 LNHDA and CDR2 SQIVND (reference sequence). The CDR3 loop reads CASSINGYSNQPQHF. As DNA, the CDR3 is TGTGCCAGTAGTATCAACGGGTATAGCAATCAGCCCCAGCATTTT.

CDR3 in DNA: TGTGCCAGCAGTTACTCAACAGGCTGTGGCTACACCTTC. This codes for CASSYSTGCGYTF. The rearrangement uses TRBV6-6 and TRBJ1-2, with a weak D call TRBD1 (5 bases). CDR3 size: 13 residues. Trimming removed 0 bases at V and 7 bases at J, with 9 bases between. Germline-derived CDR1 and CDR2 are MNHNY and SVGAGI (reference sequence).

The chain joins TRBV28 to TRBJ1-1; D is perhaps TRBD1 (5 bases). The CDR3 is made up of 15 amino acids. Germline-derived CDR1 and CDR2 are MDHEN and SYDVKM. V dropped 7 bases and J dropped 4 bases, with 19 bases sitting between them. For the CDR3, the DNA is TGTGCCAGCACAATCGTCGGGGTCGGGGGCACTGAAGCTTTCTTT. Translation: CASTIVGVGGTEAFF.

CDR3 in amino acids: CASREGWVKNIQYF. CDR3 bases: TGTGCCAGCAGGGAGGGCTGGGTCAAAAACATTCAGTACTTC. The chain combines TRBV6-1 with TRBJ2-4, with a tentative D call TRBD2 (6 bases). V gave up 6 bases and J gave up 3 bases, with 12 bases separating them. The CDR3 contains 14 residues. The germline CDR1 and CDR2 sequences are MNHNS and SASEGT.

On this clone itself: The same CDR3 is also encoded by other DNA sequences in this sample. This sequence joins TRBV7-9 and TRBJ2-7; possibly TRBD2 for D (5 bases). CDR3 length: 12 residues. V lost 1 base and J 6 bases, leaving 7 bases between the germline ends. CDR1 is SEHNR, CDR2 FQNEAQ, per germline (reference sequence). The CDR3 bases are TGTGCCAGCAGCTTAGTGGGGAGCGAGCAGTACTTC. Translation: CASSLVGSEQYF.

Worth noting for this clone: The sample carries other DNA sequences with the same CDR3. The chain employs TRBV6-5 and TRBJ2-2; D is ambiguous. The CDR3 sequence is 12 residues long. V lost 3 bases and J 4 bases, leaving 3 bases between the germline ends. The germline CDR1 and CDR2 sequences are MNHEY and SVGAGI. CDR3 residues: CASSYGTGELFF. CDR3 nucleotides: TGTGCCAGCAGTTATGGCACCGGGGAGCTGTTTTTT.

V usage is TRBV29-1 and J usage is TRBJ1-3; D remains ambiguous. With 2 bases removed from V and 0 bases from J, the gap between germline ends came to 8 bases. This CDR3 has 14 amino acids. Per germline, CDR1 SQVTM and CDR2 ANQGSEA. CDR3 bases: TGCAGCGTTGAACGCAGGATCTCTGGAAACACCATATATTTT. Its protein is CSVERRISGNTIYF.

The chain links TRBV6-6 to TRBJ2-7; the match to TRBD1 covers 7 bases. The CDR3 is 15 amino acids. V trimming: 4 bases; J trimming: 2 bases; junction bases outside the gene matches: 8. Germline V gives CDR1 MNHNY, CDR2 SVGAGI (reference sequence). CDR3 bases: TGTGCCAGCAGTTCCGGACAGGTTATCCCCTACGAGCAGTACTTC. Its translation is CASSSGQVIPYEQYF.

The chain carries TRBV28 and TRBJ2-7, with D perhaps TRBD1 or TRBD2 (5 bases each). There are 22 residues in the CDR3. CDR1 is MDHEN, CDR2 SYDVKM, per germline. Trimming cost V 5 bases and J 2 bases, with 37 bases left between them. This CDR3 reads CASSPVPTGGRYGQPTAYEQYF. CDR3 bases: TGTGCCAGCAGTCCGGTTCCCACAGGAGGCAGATACGGACAACCAACGGCCTACGAGCAGTACTTC.